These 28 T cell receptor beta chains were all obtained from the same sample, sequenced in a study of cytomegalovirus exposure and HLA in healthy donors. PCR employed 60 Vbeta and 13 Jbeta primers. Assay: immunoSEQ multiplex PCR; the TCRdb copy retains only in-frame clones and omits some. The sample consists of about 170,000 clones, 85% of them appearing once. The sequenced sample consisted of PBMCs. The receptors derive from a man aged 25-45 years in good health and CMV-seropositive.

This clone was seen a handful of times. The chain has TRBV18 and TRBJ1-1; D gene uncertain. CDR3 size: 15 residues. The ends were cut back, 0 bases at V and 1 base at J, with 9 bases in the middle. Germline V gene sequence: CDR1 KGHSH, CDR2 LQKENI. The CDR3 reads CASSPPGAPNTEAFF. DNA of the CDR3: TGTGCCAGCTCACCACCAGGAGCCCCGAACACTGAAGCTTTCTTT.

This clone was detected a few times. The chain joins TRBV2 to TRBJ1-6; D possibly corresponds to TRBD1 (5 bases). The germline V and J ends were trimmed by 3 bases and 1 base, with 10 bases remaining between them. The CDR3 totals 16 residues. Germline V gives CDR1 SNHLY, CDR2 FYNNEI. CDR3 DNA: TGTGCCAGCAGTGACAGGGTCTCTTCCTATAATTCACCCCTCCACTTT. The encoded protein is CASSDRVSSYNSPLHF.

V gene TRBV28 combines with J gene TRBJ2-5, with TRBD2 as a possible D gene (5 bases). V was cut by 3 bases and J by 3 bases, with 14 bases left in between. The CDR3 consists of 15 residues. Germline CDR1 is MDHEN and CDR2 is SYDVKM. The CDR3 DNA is TGTGCCAGCAGTTTGGTAGGGAGCCGGGAAGAGACCCAGTACTTC. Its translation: CASSLVGSREETQYF.

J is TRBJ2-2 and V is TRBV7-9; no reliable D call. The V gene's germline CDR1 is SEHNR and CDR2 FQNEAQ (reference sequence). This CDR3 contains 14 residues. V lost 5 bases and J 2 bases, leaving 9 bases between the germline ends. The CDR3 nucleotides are TGTGCCAGCAGCCCACAGTTAAACACCGGGGAGCTGTTTTTT. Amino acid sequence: CASSPQLNTGELFF.

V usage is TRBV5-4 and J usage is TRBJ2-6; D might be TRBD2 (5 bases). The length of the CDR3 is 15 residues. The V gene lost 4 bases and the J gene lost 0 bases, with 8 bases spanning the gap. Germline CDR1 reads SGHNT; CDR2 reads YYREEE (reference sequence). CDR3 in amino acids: CASSRGYSGANVLTF. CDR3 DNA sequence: TGTGCCAGCAGCCGAGGGTACTCTGGGGCCAACGTCCTGACTTTC.

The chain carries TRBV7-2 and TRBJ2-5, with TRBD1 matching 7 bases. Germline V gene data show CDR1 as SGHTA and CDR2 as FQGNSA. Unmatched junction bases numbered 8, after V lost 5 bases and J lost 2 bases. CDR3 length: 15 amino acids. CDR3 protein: CASSPRTGLQETQYF. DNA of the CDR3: TGTGCCAGCAGCCCCCGGACAGGCTTACAAGAGACCCAGTACTTC.

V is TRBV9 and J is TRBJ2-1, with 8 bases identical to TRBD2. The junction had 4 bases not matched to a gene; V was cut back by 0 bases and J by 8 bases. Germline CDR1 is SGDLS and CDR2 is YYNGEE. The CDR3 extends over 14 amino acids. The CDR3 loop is CASSVGGLEYEQFF. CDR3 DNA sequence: TGTGCCAGCAGCGTAGGGGGACTAGAGTATGAGCAGTTCTTC.

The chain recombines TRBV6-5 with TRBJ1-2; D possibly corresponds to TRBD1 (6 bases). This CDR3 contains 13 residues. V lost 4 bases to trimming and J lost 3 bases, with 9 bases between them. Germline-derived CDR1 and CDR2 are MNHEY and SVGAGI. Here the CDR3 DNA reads TGTGCCAGCAGTTTGCCAGGGGACTATGGCTACACCTTC. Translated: CASSLPGDYGYTF.

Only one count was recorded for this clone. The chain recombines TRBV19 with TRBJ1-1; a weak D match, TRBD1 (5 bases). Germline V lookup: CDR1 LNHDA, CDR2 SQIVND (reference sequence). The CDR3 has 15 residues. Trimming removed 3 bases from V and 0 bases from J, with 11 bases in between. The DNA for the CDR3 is TGTGCCAGTAGTATTAGCAAGGGGCTGAACACTGAAGCTTTCTTT. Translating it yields CASSISKGLNTEAFF.

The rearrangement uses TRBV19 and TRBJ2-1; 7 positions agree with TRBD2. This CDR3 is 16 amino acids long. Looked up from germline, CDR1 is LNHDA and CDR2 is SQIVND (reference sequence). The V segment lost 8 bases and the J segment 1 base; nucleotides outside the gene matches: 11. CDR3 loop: CASVGTRDYSYNEQFF. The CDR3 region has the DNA TGTGCCAGTGTAGGGACGAGGGACTATTCCTACAATGAGCAGTTCTTC.

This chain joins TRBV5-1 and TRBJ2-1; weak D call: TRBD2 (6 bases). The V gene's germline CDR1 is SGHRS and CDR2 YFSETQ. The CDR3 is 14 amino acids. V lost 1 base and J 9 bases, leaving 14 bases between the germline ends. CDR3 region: CASSLWGGAGEQFF. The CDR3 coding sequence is TGCGCCAGCAGCTTGTGGGGCGGGGCGGGTGAGCAGTTCTTC.

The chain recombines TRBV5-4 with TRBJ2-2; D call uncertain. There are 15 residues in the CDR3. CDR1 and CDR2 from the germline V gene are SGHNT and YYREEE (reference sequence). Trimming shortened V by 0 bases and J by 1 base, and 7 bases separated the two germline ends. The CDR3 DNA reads TGTGCCAGCAGCTTGGCGTCAGGGAACACCGGGGAGCTGTTTTTT. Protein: CASSLASGNTGELFF.

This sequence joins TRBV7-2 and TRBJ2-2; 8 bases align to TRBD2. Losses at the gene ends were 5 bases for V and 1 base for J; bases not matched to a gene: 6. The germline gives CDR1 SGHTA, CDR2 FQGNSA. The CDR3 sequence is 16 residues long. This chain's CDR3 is CASSHGGGKNTGELFF. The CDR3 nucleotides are TGTGCCAGCAGCCACGGGGGGGGGAAGAACACCGGGGAGCTGTTTTTT. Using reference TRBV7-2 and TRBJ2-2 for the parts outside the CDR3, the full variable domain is GAGVSQSPSNKVTEKGKDVELRCDPISGHTALYWYRQSLGQGLEFLIYFQGNSAPDKSGLPSDRFSAERTGGSVSTLTIQRTQQEDSAVYLCASSHGGGKNTGELFFGEGSRLTVL.

CDR3 sequence (DNA): TGTGCCACCAGCAGAGATAGGAGGGAGGAGCAGTTCTTC. Amino acid sequence: CATSRDRREEQFF. The V gene is TRBV15, the J gene TRBJ2-1, with TRBD2 as a possible D gene (6 bases). The CDR3 is 13 amino acids. The V end lost 0 bases, the J end lost 10 bases, and 10 bases lay between the germline ends. The V gene's germline CDR1 is LNHNV and CDR2 YYDKDF (reference sequence).

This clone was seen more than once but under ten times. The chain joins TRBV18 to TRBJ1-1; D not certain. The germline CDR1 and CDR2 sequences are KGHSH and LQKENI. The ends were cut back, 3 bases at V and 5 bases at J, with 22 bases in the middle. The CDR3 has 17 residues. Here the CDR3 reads CASSPPSRLLGETEAFF. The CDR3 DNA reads TGTGCCAGCTCACCCCCCTCGAGGTTACTCGGAGAAACTGAAGCTTTCTTT.

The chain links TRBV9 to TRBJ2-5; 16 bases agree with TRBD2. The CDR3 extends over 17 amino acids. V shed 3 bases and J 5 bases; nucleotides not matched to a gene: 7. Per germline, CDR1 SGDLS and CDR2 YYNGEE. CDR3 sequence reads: CASSGGLAGGVRETQYF. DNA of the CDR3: TGTGCCAGCAGCGGGGGACTAGCGGGAGGGGTGCGGGAGACCCAGTACTTC.

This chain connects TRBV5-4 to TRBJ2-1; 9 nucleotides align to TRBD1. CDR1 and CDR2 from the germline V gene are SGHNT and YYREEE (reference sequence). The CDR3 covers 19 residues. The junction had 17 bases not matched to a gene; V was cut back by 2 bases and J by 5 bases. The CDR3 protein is CASSFPKNRGREFHNEQFF. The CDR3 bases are TGTGCCAGCAGCTTCCCGAAAAACAGGGGGCGCGAATTCCACAATGAGCAGTTCTTC.

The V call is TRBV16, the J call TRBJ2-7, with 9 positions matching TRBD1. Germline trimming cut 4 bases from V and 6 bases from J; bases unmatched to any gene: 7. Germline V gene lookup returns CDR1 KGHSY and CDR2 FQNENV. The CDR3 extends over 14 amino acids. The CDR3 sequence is CASSLTGQGGEQYF. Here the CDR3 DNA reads TGTGCCAGCAGCCTGACGGGACAGGGTGGCGAGCAGTACTTC.

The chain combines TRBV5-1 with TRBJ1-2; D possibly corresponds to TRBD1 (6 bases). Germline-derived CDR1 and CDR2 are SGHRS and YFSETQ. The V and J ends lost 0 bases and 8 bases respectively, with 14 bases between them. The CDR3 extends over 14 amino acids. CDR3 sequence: CASSLGATGTGYTF. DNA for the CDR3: TGCGCCAGCAGCTTGGGGGCAACAGGGACCGGCTACACCTTC.

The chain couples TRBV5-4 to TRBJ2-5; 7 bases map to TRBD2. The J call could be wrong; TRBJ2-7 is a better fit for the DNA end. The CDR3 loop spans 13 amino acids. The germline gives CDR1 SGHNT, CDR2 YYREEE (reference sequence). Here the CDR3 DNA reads TGTGCCAGCAGCCCGATGCGGGGGTACGAGCAGTACTTC. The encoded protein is CASSPMRGYEQYF.

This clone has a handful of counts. The CDR3 DNA reads TGTGCCAGCGGGCAGAGGGGGTCAAAGGAGCAGTTCTTC. Its protein product is CASGQRGSKEQFF. This chain uses TRBV21-1 with TRBJ2-1; TRBD1, as called in the table, went unchecked against the DNA. TRBV21-1 is a known pseudogene. This CDR3 contains 13 residues.

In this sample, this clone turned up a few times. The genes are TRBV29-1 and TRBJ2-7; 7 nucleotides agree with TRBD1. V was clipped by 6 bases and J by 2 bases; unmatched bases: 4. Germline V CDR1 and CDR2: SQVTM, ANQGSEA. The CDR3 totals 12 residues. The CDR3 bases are TGCAGCGTCACGGGACAGCCCTACGAGCAGTACTTC. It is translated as CSVTGQPYEQYF.

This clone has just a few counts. The CDR3 spells CASSIWLGQEAFF. The DNA for the CDR3 is TGTGCCAGTAGTATTTGGCTAGGTCAAGAAGCTTTCTTT. This chain connects TRBV19 to TRBJ1-1, with unresolved D. Germline CDR1 and CDR2: LNHDA and SQIVND (reference sequence). Trimming left V 3 bases short and J 8 bases short, with 13 bases between. This CDR3 has 13 residues.

The CDR3 DNA reads as TGCAGCGCCGAAGGGGTGTCTAGCACAGATACGCAGTATTTT. This encodes CSAEGVSSTDTQYF. This chain links TRBV29-1 with TRBJ2-3, with a weak D call TRBD1 (5 bases). The CDR3 is made up of 14 amino acids. Germline V gives CDR1 SQVTM, CDR2 ANQGSEA. The V and J ends lost 7 bases and 0 bases respectively, with 14 bases between them.

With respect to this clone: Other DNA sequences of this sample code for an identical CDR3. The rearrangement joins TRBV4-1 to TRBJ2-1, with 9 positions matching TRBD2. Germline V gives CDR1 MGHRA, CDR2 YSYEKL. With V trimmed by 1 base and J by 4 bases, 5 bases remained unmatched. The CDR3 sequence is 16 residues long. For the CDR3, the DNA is TGCGCCAGCAGCCAAGTACAGCGGGAGGCTTACAATGAGCAGTTCTTC. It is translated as CASSQVQREAYNEQFF.

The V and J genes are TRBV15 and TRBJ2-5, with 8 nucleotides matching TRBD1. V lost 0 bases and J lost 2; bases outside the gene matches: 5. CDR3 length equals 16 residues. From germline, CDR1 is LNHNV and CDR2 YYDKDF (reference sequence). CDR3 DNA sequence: TGTGCCACCAGCAGAGAAATTGGACAGGGTCAAGAGACCCAGTACTTC. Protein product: CATSREIGQGQETQYF. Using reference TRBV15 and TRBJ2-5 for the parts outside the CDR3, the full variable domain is DAMVIQNPRYQVTQFGKPVTLSCSQTLNHNVMYWYQQKSSQAPKLLFHYYDKDFNNEADTPDNFQSRRPNTSFCFLDIRSPGLGDTAMYLCATSREIGQGQETQYFGPGTRLLVL.

The CDR3 region has the DNA TGTGCCAGCAGCCCCGACCTACCTGCAGCGGCAGCTTTCTTT. Protein: CASSPDLPAAAAFF. V is TRBV27 and J is TRBJ1-1; no clear D. Germline CDR1 MNHEY, CDR2 SMNVEV (reference sequence). V was clipped by 6 bases and J by 10 bases, with 21 bases between them. The CDR3 has 14 residues.

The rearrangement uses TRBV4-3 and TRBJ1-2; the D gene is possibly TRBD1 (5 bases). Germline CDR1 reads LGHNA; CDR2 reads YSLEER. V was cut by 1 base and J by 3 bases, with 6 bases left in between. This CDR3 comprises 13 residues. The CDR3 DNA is TGCGCCAGCAGCCAAGCGGGGGACTATGGCTACACCTTC. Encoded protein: CASSQAGDYGYTF.